The clone carrying this TCR beta chain was observed a single time. The antigen is undetermined. These data belong to a study of shared clonotypes between healthy human individuals. For the study at large: Participating donors consisted of two women and three men aged 18 to 49. General observations from the study: The generation probabilities recorded for non-shared clonotypes fell below those of clonotypes shared by all four donors.

Assay used: immunoSEQ multiplex PCR; TCRdb lists only in-frame clones, some missing. The data contain about 600,000 clones, 97% of them singletons. The V gene lost 2 bases and the J gene lost 0 bases, with 4 bases spanning the gap. The germline CDR1 and CDR2 sequences are MDHEN and SYDVKM. This CDR3 contains 14 residues. The source of this sequence is a woman under 40 in good health. The chain joins TRBV28 to TRBJ1-4, with D unclear. Sequencing was carried out using naive CD4+ T cells sorted from blood. Specified subset: CD45RA+ positively selected. The CDR3 reads CASSLSTTNEKLFF. In DNA, the CDR3 is TGTGCCAGCAGTTTAAGCACAACTAATGAAAAACTGTTTTTT.